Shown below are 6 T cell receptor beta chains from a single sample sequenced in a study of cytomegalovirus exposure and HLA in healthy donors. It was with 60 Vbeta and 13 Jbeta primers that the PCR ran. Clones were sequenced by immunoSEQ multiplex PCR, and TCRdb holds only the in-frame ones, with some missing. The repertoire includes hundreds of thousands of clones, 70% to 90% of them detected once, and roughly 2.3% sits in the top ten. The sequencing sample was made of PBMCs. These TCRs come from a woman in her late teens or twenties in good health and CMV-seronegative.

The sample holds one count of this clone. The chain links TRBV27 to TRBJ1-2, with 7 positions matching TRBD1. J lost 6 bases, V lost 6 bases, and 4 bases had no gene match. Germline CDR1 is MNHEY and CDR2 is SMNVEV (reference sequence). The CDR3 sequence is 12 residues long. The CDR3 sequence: CASSLTGDGYTF. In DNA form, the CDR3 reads TGTGCCAGCAGCCTTACAGGGGATGGCTACACCTTC.

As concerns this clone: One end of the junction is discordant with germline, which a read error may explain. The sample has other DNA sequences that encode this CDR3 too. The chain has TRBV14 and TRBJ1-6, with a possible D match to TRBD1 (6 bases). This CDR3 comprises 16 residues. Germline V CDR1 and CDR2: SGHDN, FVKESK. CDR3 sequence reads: CASSQESGGNNSPLHF. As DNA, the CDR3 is TGTGCCAGCAGCCAAGAAAGTGGGGGCAATAATTCCCCCCTCCACTTT.

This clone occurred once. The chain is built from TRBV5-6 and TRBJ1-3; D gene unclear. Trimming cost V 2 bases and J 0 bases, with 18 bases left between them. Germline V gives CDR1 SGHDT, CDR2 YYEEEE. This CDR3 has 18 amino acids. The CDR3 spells CASSLKLGRSLSGNTIYF. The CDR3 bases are TGTGCCAGCAGCTTAAAGTTAGGGAGATCCCTCTCTGGAAACACCATATATTTT.

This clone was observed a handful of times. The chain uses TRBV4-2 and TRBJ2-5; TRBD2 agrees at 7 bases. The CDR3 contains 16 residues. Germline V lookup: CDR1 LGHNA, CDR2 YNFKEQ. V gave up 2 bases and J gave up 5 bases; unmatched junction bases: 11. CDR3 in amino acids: CASSQFYVGGGETQYF. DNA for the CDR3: TGTGCCAGCAGCCAATTTTACGTCGGGGGAGGGGAGACCCAGTACTTC.

CDR3 residues: CASSPDIYNEQFF. In DNA, the CDR3 is TGTGCCAGCAGTCCCGACATTTACAATGAGCAGTTCTTC. The chain carries TRBV6-6 and TRBJ2-1; D uncertain. Germline V gives CDR1 MNHNY, CDR2 SVGAGI (reference sequence). This CDR3 spans 13 amino acids. Trimming cost V 5 bases and J 4 bases, with 9 bases left between them.

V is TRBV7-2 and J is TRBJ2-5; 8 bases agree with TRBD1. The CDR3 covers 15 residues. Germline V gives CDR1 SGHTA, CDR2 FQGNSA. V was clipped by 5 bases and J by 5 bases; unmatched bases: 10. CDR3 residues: CASSTRTGLRETQYF. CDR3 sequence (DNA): TGTGCCAGCAGCACCCGGACAGGGTTGAGGGAGACCCAGTACTTC.